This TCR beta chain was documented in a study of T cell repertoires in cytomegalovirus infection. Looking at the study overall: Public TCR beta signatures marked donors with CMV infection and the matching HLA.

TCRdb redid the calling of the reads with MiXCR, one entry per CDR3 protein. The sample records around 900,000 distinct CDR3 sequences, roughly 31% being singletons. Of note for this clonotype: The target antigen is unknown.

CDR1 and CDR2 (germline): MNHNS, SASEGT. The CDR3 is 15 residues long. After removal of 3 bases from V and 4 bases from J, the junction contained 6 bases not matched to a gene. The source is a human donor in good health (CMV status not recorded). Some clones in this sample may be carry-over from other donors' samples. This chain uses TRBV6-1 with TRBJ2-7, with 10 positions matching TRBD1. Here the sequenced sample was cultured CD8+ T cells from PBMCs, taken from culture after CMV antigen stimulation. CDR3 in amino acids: CASSDSGQGLYEQYF. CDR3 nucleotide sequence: TGTGCCAGCAGTGATTCGGGACAGGGGCTGTACGAGCAGTACTTC.